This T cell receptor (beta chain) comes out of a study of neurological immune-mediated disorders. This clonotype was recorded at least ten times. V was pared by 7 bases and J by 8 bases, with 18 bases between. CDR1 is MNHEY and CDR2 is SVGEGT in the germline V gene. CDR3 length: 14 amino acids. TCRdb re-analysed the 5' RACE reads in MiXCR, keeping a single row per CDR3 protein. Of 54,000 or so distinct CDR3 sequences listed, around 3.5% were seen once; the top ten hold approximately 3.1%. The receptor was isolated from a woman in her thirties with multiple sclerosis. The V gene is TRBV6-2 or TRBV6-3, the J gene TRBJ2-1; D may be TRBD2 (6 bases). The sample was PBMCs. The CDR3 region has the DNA TGTGCCAGCAACGACGGGAGAAAGGGCGATGAGCAGTTCTTC. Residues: CASNDGRKGDEQFF.